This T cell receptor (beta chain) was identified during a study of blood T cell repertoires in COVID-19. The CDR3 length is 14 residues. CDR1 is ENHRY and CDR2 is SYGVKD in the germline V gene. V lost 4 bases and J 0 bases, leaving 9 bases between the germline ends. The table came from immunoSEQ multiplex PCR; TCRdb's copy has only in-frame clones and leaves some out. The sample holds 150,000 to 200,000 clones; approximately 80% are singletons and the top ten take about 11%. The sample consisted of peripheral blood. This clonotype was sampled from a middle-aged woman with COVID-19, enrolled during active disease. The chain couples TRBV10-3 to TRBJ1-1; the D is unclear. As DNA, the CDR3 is TGTGCCATCAGTGGAAGAGGGTTGAACACTGAAGCTTTCTTT. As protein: CAISGRGLNTEAFF.